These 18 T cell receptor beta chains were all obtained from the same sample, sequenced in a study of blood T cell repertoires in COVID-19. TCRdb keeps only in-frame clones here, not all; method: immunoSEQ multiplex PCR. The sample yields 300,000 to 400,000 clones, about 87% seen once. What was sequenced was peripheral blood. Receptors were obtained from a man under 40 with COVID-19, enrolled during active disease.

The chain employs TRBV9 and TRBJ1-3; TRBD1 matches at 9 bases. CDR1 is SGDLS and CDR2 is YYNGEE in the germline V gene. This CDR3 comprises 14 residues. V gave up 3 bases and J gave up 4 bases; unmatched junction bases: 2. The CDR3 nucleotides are TGTGCCAGCAGCGCCGGGACAGGGGGAAACACCATATATTTT. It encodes CASSAGTGGNTIYF.

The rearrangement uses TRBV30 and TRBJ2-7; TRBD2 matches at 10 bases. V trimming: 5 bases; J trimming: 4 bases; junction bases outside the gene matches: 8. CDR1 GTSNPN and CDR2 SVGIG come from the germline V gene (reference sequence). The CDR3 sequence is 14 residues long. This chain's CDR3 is CAWGFSGRLYEQYF. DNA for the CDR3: TGTGCCTGGGGATTTAGCGGGAGGTTGTACGAGCAGTACTTC.

For the CDR3, the DNA is TGTGCCAGCAGTTTAATTTCTAGAGGCTATGGCTACACCTTC. This encodes CASSLISRGYGYTF. The chain uses TRBV28 and TRBJ1-2; D is undetermined. CDR3 length: 14 amino acids. CDR1 is MDHEN, CDR2 SYDVKM, per germline. Between the trimmed V and J ends, which lost 2 bases and 4 bases, there was a span of 11 bases.

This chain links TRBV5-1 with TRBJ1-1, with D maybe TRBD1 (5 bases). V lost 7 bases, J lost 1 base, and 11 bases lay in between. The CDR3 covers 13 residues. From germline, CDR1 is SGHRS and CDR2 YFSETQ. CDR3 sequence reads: CASGDQGNTEAFF. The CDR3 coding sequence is TGCGCCAGCGGAGATCAGGGGAACACTGAAGCTTTCTTT.

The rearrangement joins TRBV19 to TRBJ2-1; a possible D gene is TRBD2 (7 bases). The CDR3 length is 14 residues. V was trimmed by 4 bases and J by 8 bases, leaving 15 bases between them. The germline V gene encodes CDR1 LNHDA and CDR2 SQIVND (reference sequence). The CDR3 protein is CASSRGGANDEQFF. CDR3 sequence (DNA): TGTGCCAGTAGTAGGGGGGGGGCCAACGATGAGCAGTTCTTC.

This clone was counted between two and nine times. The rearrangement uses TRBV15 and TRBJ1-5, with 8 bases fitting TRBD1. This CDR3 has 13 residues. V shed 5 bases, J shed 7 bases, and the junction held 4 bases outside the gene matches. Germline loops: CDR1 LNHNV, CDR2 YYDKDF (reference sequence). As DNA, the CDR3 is TGTGCCACCAGCCCGACAGGGGACCAGCCCCAGCATTTT. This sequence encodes CATSPTGDQPQHF. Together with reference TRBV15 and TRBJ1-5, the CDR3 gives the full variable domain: DAMVIQNPRYQVTQFGKPVTLSCSQTLNHNVMYWYQQKSSQAPKLLFHYYDKDFNNEADTPDNFQSRRPNTSFCFLDIRSPGLGDTAMYLCATSPTGDQPQHFGDGTRLSIL.

DNA of the CDR3: TGTGCCAGCAGCTTAGGGGTTGCGGGAGGGGTGGAGACCCAGTACTTC. Translated: CASSLGVAGGVETQYF. This chain uses TRBV7-2 with TRBJ2-5; 9 bases agree with TRBD2. Per germline, CDR1 SGHTA and CDR2 FQGNSA. The V segment lost 1 base and the J segment 5 bases; nucleotides outside the gene matches: 8. The CDR3 is 16 residues long.

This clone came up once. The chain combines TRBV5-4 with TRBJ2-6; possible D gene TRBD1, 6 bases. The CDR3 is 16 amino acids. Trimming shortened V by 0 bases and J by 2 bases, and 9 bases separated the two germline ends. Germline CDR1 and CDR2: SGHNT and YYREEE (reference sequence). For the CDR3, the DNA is TGTGCCAGCAGCTTGGGAACAGGGCCTGGGGCCAACGTCCTGACTTTC. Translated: CASSLGTGPGANVLTF.

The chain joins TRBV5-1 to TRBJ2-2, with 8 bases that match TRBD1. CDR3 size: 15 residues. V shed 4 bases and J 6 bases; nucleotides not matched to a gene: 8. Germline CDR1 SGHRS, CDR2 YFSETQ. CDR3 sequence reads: CASSRDRGFAGELFF. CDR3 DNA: TGCGCCAGCAGCCGCGACAGGGGTTTCGCCGGGGAGCTGTTTTTT.

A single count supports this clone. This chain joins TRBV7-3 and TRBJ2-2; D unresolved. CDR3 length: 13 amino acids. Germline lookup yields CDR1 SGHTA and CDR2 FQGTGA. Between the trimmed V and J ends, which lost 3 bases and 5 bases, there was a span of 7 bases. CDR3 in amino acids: CASSFSETGELFF. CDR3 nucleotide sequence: TGTGCCAGCAGCTTCTCTGAGACCGGGGAGCTGTTTTTT. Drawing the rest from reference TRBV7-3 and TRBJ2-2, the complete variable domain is GAGVSQTPSNKVTEKGKYVELRCDPISGHTALYWYRQSLGQGPEFLIYFQGTGAADDSGLPNDRFFAVRPEGSVSTLKIQRTERGDSAVYLCASSFSETGELFFGEGSRLTVL.

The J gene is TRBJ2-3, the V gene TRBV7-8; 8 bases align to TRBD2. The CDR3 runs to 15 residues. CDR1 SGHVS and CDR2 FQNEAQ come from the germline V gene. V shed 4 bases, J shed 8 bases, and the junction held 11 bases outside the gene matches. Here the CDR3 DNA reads TGTGCCAGCAGCTCCCTAGCGGGCCGGTATGGTACGCAGTATTTT. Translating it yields CASSSLAGRYGTQYF.

The CDR3 reads CASSLTAQNTEAFF. The CDR3 coding sequence is TGTGCCAGCAGCCTGACAGCCCAGAACACTGAAGCTTTCTTT. The chain has TRBV7-2 and TRBJ1-1, with a possible D match to TRBD1 (5 bases). Germline V CDR1 and CDR2: SGHTA, FQGNSA. Trimming shortened V by 5 bases and J by 1 base, and 11 bases separated the two germline ends. This CDR3 has 14 residues.

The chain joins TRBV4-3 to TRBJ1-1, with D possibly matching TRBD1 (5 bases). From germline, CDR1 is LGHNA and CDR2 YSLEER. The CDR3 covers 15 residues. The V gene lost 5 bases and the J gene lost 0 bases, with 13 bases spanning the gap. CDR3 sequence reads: CASSGAGPMNTEAFF. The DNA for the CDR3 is TGCGCCAGCAGCGGGGCAGGGCCTATGAACACTGAAGCTTTCTTT.

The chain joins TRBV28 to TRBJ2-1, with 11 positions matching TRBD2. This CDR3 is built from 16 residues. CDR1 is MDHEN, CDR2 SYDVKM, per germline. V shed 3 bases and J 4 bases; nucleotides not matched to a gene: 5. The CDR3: CASSLLAGGLYNEQFF. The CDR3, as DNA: TGTGCCAGCAGTTTGCTAGCGGGAGGCCTTTACAATGAGCAGTTCTTC.

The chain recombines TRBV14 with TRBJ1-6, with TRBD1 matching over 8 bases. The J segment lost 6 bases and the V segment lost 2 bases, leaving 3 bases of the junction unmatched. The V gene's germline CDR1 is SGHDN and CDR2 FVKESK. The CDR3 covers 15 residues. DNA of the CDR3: TGTGCCAGCAGCCAACGGACAGGGTCTAATTCACCCCTCCACTTT. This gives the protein CASSQRTGSNSPLHF.

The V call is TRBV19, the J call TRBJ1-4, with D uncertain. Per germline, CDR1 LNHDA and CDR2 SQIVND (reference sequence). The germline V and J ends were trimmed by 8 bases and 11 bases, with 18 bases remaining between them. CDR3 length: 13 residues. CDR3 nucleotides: TGTGCCAGTGCTGGGCGGGCCATGAGGAAACTGTTTTTT. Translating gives CASAGRAMRKLFF.

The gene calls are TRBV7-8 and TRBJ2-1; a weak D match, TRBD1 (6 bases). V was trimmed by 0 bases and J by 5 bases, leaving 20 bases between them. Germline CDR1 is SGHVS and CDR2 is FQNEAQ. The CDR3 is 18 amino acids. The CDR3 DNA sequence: TGTGCCAGCAGCTTAGCGCGGCAGGGGCTCCTGCACCACAATGAGCAGTTCTTC. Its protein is CASSLARQGLLHHNEQFF.

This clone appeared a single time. The CDR3 protein is CASSPRTGGIYEQYF. The CDR3 DNA reads TGTGCCAGCAGTCCCCGGACAGGGGGGATCTACGAGCAGTACTTC. The rearrangement uses TRBV27 and TRBJ2-7; 10 bases are shared with TRBD1. The germline V gene encodes CDR1 MNHEY and CDR2 SMNVEV (reference sequence). The V and J ends lost 5 bases and 3 bases, in that order; junction bases with no gene match: 7. This CDR3 comprises 15 residues.